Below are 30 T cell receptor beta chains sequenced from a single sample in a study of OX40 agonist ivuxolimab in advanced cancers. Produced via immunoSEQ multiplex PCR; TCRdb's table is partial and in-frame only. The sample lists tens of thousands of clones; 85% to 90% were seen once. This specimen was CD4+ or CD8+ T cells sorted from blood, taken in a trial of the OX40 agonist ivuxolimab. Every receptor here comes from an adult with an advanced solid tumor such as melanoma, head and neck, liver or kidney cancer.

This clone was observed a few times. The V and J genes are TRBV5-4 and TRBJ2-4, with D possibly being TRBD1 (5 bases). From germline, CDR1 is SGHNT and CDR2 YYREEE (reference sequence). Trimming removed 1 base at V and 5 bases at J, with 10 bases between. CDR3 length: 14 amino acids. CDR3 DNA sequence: TGTGCCAGCAGCTTGCAGGGTTCGGAAAACATTCAGTACTTC. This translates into CASSLQGSENIQYF.

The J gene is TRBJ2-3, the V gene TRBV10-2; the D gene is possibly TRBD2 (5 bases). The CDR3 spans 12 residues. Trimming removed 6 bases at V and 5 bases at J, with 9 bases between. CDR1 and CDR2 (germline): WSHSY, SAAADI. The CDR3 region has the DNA TGCGCCAGCAGCCCGGAGGTAGATACGCAGTATTTT. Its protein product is CASSPEVDTQYF.

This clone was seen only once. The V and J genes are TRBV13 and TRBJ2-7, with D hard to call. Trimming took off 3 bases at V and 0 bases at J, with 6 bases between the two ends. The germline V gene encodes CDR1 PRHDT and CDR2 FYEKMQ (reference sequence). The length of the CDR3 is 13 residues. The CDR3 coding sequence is TGTGCCAGCAGCTTGCGGAGCTCCTACGAGCAGTACTTC. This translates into CASSLRSSYEQYF.

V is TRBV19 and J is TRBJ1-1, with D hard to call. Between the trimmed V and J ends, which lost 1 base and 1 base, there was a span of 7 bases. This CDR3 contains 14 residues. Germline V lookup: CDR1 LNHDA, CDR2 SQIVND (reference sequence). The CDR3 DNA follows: TGTGCCAGTAGTATAGGACGGGGGAACACTGAAGCTTTCTTT. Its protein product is CASSIGRGNTEAFF. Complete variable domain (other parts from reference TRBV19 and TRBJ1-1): DGGITQSPKYLFRKEGQNVTLSCEQNLNHDAMYWYRQDPGQGLRLIYYSQIVNDFQKGDIAEGYSVSREKKESFPLTVTSAQKNPTAFYLCASSIGRGNTEAFFGQGTRLTVV.

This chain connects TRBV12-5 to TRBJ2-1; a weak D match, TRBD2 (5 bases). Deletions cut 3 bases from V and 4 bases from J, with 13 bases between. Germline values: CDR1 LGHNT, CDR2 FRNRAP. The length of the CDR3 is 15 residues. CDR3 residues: CASGLSPLAYNEQFF. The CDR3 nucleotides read TGTGCTAGTGGTTTATCACCGTTAGCGTACAATGAGCAGTTCTTC.

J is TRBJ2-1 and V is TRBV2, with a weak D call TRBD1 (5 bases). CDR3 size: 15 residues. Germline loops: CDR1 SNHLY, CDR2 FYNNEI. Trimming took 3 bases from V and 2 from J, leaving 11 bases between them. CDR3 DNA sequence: TGTGCCAGCAGTGAGGGGTGGGGCGCCTACAATGAGCAGTTCTTC. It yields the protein CASSEGWGAYNEQFF.

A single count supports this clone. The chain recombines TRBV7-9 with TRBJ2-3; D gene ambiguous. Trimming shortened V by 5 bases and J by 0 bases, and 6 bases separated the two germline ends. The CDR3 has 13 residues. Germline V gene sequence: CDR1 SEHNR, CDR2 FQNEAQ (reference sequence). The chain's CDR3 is CASSAPSTDTQYF. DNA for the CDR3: TGTGCCAGCAGCGCTCCCAGCACAGATACGCAGTATTTT.

The CDR3 region has the DNA TGCGCCAGCAGCTTGGAGGGGACAGGGGGCACTGAAGCTTTCTTT. This codes for CASSLEGTGGTEAFF. This rearrangement joins TRBV5-1 to TRBJ1-1, with 11 bases aligning to TRBD1. Germline assignment: CDR1 SGHRS and CDR2 YFSETQ. CDR3 length: 15 residues. V shed 0 bases and J 4 bases; nucleotides not matched to a gene: 2. The full variable domain, in which reference TRBV5-1 and TRBJ1-1 provide the parts outside the CDR3, is KAGVTQTPRYLIKTRGQQVTLSCSPISGHRSVSWYQQTPGQGLQFLFEYFSETQRNKGNFPGRFSGRQFSNSRSEMNVSTLELGDSALYLCASSLEGTGGTEAFFGQGTRLTVV.

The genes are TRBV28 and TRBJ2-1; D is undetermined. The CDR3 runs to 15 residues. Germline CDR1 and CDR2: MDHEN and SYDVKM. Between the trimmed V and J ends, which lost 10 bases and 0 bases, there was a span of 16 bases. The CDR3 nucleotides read TGTGCCACCGACCTGCCAAAAAGCTCCTACAATGAGCAGTTCTTC. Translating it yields CATDLPKSSYNEQFF.

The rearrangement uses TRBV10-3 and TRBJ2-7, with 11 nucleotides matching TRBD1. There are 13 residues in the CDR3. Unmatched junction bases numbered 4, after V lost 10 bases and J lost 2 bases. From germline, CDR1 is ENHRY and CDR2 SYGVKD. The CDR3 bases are TGTGCCACCCTGGGACAGGGGGCCTACGAGCAGTACTTC. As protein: CATLGQGAYEQYF.

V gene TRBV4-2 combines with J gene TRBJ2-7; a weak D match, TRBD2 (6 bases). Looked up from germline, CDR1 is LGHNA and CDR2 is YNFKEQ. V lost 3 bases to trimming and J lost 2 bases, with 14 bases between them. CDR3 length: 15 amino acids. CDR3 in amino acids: CASSHSGTATYEQYF. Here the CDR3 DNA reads TGTGCCAGCAGCCACTCCGGGACTGCAACCTACGAGCAGTACTTC.

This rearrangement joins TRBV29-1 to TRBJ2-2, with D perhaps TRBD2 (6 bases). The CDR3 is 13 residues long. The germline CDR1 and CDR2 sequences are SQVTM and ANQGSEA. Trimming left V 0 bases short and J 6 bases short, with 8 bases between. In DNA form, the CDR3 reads TGCAGCGTTGAAGAGGGACTTTCCGGGGAGCTGTTTTTT. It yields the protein CSVEEGLSGELFF.

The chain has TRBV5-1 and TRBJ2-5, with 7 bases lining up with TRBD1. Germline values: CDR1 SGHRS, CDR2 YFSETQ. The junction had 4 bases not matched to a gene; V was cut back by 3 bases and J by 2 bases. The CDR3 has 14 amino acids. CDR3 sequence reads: CASSSLTGQETQYF. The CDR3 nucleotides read TGCGCCAGCAGCTCCCTGACAGGGCAAGAGACCCAGTACTTC.

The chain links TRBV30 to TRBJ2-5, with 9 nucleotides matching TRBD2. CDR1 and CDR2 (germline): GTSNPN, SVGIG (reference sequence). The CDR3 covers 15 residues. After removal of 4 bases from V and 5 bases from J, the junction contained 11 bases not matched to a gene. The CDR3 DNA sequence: TGTGCCTGGACCTCCAGCGGGGGGATATGGGAGACCCAGTACTTC. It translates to CAWTSSGGIWETQYF.

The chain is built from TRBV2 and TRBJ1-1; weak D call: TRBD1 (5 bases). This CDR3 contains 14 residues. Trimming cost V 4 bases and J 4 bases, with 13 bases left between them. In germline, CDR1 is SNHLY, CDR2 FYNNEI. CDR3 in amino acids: CASSGTEGSTEAFF. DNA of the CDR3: TGTGCCAGCAGTGGGACCGAGGGGTCCACTGAAGCTTTCTTT.

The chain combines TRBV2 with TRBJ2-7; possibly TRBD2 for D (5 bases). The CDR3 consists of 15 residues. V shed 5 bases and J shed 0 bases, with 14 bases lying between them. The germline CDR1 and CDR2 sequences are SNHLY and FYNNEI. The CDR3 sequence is CASSRTGISSYEQYF. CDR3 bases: TGTGCCAGCAGTAGGACTGGGATTAGCTCCTACGAGCAGTACTTC. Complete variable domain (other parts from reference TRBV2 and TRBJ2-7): EPEVTQTPSHQVTQMGQEVILRCVPISNHLYFYWYRQILGQKVEFLVSFYNNEISEKSEIFDDQFSVERPDGSNFTLKIRSTKLEDSAMYFCASSRTGISSYEQYFGPGTRLTVT.

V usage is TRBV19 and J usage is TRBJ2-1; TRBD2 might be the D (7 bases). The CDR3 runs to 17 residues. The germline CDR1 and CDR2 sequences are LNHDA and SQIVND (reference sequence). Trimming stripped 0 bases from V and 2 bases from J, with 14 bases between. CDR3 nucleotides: TGTGCCAGTAGTATAGATGTCGGGCGGGGGCCCTACAATGAGCAGTTCTTC. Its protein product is CASSIDVGRGPYNEQFF.

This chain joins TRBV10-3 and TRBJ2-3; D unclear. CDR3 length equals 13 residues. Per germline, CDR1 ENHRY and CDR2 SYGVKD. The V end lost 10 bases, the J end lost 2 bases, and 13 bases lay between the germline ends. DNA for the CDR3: TGTGCCACCGAGTCCAAGTACACAGATACGCAGTATTTT. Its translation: CATESKYTDTQYF.

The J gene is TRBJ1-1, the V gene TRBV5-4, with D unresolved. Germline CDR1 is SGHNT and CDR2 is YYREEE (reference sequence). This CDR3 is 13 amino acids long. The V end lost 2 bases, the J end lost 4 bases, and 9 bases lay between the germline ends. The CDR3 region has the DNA TGTGCCAGCAGCTTTGGGGTAGTCACTGAAGCTTTCTTT. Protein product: CASSFGVVTEAFF.

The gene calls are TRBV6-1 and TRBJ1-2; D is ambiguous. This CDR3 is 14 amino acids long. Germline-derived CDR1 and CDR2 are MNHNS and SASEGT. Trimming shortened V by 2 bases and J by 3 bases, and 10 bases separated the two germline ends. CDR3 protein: CASSERDRDYGYTF. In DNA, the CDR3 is TGTGCCAGCAGTGAAAGGGATCGGGACTATGGCTACACCTTC.

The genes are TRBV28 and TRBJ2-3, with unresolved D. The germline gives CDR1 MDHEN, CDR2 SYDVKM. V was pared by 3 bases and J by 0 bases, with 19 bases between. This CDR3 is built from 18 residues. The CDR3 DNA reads TGTGCCAGCAGTTTTGAGGCAAGGGCGGTTTCTAGCACAGATACGCAGTATTTT. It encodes CASSFEARAVSSTDTQYF.

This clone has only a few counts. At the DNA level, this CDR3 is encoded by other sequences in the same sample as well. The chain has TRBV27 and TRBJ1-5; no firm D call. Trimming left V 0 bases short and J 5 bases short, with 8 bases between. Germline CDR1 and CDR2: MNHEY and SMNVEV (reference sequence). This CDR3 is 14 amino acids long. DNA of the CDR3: TGTGCCAGCAGTTTATCAGGAGGGTATCAGCCCCAGCATTTT. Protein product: CASSLSGGYQPQHF.

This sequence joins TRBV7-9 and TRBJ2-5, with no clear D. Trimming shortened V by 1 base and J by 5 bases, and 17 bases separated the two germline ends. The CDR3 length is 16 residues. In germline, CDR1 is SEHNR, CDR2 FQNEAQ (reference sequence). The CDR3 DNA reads TGTGCCAGCAGCTTAGTTAGTTGGGTCGGCGGTGAGACCCAGTACTTC. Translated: CASSLVSWVGGETQYF.

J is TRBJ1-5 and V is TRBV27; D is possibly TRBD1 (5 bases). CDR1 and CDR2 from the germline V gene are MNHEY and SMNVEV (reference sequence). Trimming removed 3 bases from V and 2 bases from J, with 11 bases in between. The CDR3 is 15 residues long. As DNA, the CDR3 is TGTGCCAGCAGTTTTATGCAGGGAGGCAATCAGCCCCAGCATTTT. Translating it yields CASSFMQGGNQPQHF.

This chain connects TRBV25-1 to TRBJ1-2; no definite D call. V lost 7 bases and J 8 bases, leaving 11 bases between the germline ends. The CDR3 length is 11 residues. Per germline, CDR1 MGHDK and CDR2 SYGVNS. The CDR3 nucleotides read TGTGCCAGCAATCCCGGTGGAGGCTACACCTTC. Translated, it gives CASNPGGGYTF.

This CDR3 is CASSLVGQGENTGELFF. In DNA form, the CDR3 reads TGTGCCAGCAGCTTAGTCGGACAGGGAGAGAACACCGGGGAGCTGTTTTTT. The rearrangement links TRBV11-2 to TRBJ2-2; 8 bases are a match to TRBD1. This CDR3 is 17 amino acids long. Germline CDR1 is SGHAT and CDR2 is FQNNGV. With V trimmed by 1 base and J by 1 base, 5 bases remained unmatched.

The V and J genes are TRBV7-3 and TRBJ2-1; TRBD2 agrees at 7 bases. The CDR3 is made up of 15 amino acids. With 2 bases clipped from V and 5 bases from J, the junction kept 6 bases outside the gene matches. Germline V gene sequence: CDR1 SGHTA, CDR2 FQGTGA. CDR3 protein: CASSLSAGVNNEQFF. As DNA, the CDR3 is TGTGCCAGCAGCTTATCTGCGGGAGTTAACAATGAGCAGTTCTTC.

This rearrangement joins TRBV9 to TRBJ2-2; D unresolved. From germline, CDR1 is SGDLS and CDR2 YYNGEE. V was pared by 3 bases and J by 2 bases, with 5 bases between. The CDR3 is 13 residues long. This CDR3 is CASSGPNTGELFF. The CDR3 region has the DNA TGTGCCAGCAGCGGACCTAACACCGGGGAGCTGTTTTTT.

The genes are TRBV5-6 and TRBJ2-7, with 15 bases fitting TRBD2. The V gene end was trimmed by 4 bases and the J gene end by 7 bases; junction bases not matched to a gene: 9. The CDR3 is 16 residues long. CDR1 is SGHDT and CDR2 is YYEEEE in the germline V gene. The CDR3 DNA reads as TGTGCCAGCAGCAGGGGACTAGCGGGGGGAACGGGGGAGCAGTACTTC. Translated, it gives CASSRGLAGGTGEQYF.

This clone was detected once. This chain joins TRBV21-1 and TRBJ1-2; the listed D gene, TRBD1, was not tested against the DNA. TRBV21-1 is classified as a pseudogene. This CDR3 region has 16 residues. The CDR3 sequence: CASSKKGRQGDYGYTF. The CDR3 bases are TGTGCCAGCAGCAAAAAAGGGCGCCAGGGGGACTATGGCTACACCTTC.